A single sample is the source of the 17 T cell receptor beta chains below, sequenced in a study of T cell responses to AZD1222 COVID-19 vaccine. Sequencing was performed with immunoSEQ multiplex PCR; in TCRdb, only in-frame clones are kept and a portion is missing. The profile covers 100,000 or so clones, with 70% to 90% appearing a single time and over 2% taken by the ten largest. Material: peripheral blood, obtained 28 days after the second AZD1222 dose. Source of these receptors: an adult who received the AZD1222 COVID-19 vaccine.

CDR3 nucleotide sequence: TGTGCCAGCAGTCCGTTGGGGGGAAACGAGCAGTACTTC. Encoded protein: CASSPLGGNEQYF. The chain combines TRBV28 with TRBJ2-7; a weak D match, TRBD2 (6 bases). The CDR3 runs 13 residues. CDR1 and CDR2 (germline): MDHEN, SYDVKM. V lost 5 bases, J lost 5 bases, and 13 bases lay in between.

This sequence joins TRBV6-2 or TRBV6-3 and TRBJ2-7; D remains ambiguous. The V gene's germline CDR1 is MNHEY and CDR2 SVGEGT. The CDR3 has 14 amino acids. Trimming removed 2 bases at V and 2 bases at J, with 10 bases between. CDR3 sequence (DNA): TGTGCCAGCAGTTACGCCGTGCTTGCCTACGAGCAGTACTTC. This codes for CASSYAVLAYEQYF.

The chain joins TRBV5-4 to TRBJ1-2; D possibly corresponds to TRBD1 (5 bases). The germline CDR1 and CDR2 sequences are SGHNT and YYREEE (reference sequence). V was shortened by 2 bases and J by 3 bases, with 11 bases between the two germline ends. The CDR3 is 14 residues long. CDR3 coding DNA: TGTGCCAGCAGCTTCCTCGGACAAGACTATGGCTACACCTTC. This sequence encodes CASSFLGQDYGYTF.

The CDR3 here is CASSSGTSGFYEQYF. DNA of the CDR3: TGTGCCAGCAGCTCAGGGACTAGCGGTTTTTACGAGCAGTACTTC. The V gene is TRBV7-8, the J gene TRBJ2-7; 11 bases are shared with TRBD2. The CDR3 extends over 15 amino acids. Germline CDR1 reads SGHVS; CDR2 reads FQNEAQ. Trimming removed 4 bases from V and 4 bases from J; junction bases left unmatched: 6.

This clone was recorded a few times. This chain links TRBV4-1 with TRBJ2-7; the D is unclear. CDR3 length equals 12 residues. V shed 0 bases and J shed 12 bases, with 12 bases lying between them. Germline loops: CDR1 MGHRA, CDR2 YSYEKL. CDR3 in DNA: TGCGCCAGCAGCCAAGATTTCGAAACGCGGTACTTC. Translated, it gives CASSQDFETRYF.

The V and J genes are TRBV5-4 and TRBJ2-1, with D tentatively TRBD1 or TRBD2 (5 bases each). V was clipped by 3 bases and J by 9 bases, with 19 bases between them. CDR3 length equals 15 residues. In germline, CDR1 is SGHNT, CDR2 YYREEE (reference sequence). CDR3 bases: TGTGCCAGCAGCTCCCCTAGGGGAAAACGGGGTGAGCAGTTCTTC. Protein product: CASSSPRGKRGEQFF. The whole variable domain, filled in from reference TRBV5-4 and TRBJ2-1, reads ETGVTQSPTHLIKTRGQQVTLRCSSQSGHNTVSWYQQALGQGPQFIFQYYREEENGRGNFPPRFSGLQFPNYSSELNVNALELDDSALYLCASSSPRGKRGEQFFGPGTRLTVL.

The V call is TRBV10-2, the J call TRBJ2-5; no firm D call. The V gene lost 4 bases and the J gene lost 5 bases, with 20 bases spanning the gap. The CDR3 runs 16 residues. Germline loops: CDR1 WSHSY, CDR2 SAAADI. The CDR3 protein is CASSVFSSAVAETQYF. The CDR3 bases are TGCGCCAGCAGTGTATTTAGCTCCGCGGTCGCGGAGACCCAGTACTTC.

This clone occurred once. The CDR3 reads CASGWGKNTEAFF. The CDR3, as DNA: TGTGCCAGCGGATGGGGGAAAAACACTGAAGCTTTCTTT. The V call is TRBV5-8, the J call TRBJ1-1, with D perhaps matching TRBD1 (5 bases). Germline-derived CDR1 and CDR2 are SGHTS and YDEGEE. Between the trimmed V and J ends, which lost 7 bases and 2 bases, there was a span of 12 bases. The CDR3 length is 13 residues.

The chain combines TRBV28 with TRBJ2-7, with TRBD1 identical over 7 bases. Germline loops: CDR1 MDHEN, CDR2 SYDVKM. The V segment lost 1 base and the J segment 3 bases; nucleotides outside the gene matches: 6. The CDR3 has 15 amino acids. The CDR3 coding sequence is TGTGCCAGCAGTTTATTTTGGGACAGCAACTACGAGCAGTACTTC. Its protein product is CASSLFWDSNYEQYF.

The chain carries TRBV7-9 and TRBJ2-5, with D unresolved. The V gene's germline CDR1 is SEHNR and CDR2 FQNEAQ (reference sequence). With 5 bases removed from V and 7 bases from J, the gap between germline ends came to 14 bases. CDR3 length: 13 residues. In nucleotides, the CDR3 is TGTGCCAGCAGCCCAGCCCGCGTTGGGACCCAGTACTTC. It codes for CASSPARVGTQYF.

This sequence joins TRBV19 and TRBJ2-3; D may be TRBD1 (5 bases). CDR1 is LNHDA, CDR2 SQIVND, per germline (reference sequence). The CDR3 spans 13 residues. With 9 bases removed from V and 6 bases from J, the gap between germline ends came to 16 bases. The DNA for the CDR3 is TGTGCCAGCAGAGACCAGGGCGCGGATACGCAGTATTTT. It encodes CASRDQGADTQYF. The variable domain in full, with the rest retrieved from reference TRBV19 and TRBJ2-3, is DGGITQSPKYLFRKEGQNVTLSCEQNLNHDAMYWYRQDPGQGLRLIYYSQIVNDFQKGDIAEGYSVSREKKESFPLTVTSAQKNPTAFYLCASRDQGADTQYFGPGTRLTVL.

The chain joins TRBV28 to TRBJ2-1; no reliable D call. Germline CDR1 and CDR2: MDHEN and SYDVKM. V gave up 7 bases and J gave up 10 bases, with 11 bases separating them. This CDR3 comprises 11 residues. CDR3 coding DNA: TGTGCCAGCATCAACCTCGGGGAGCAGTTCTTC. It translates to CASINLGEQFF.

This chain uses TRBV9 with TRBJ1-1; possibly TRBD1 for D (6 bases). V was pared by 2 bases and J by 6 bases, with 17 bases between. Germline V gene lookup returns CDR1 SGDLS and CDR2 YYNGEE. CDR3 length: 15 amino acids. The CDR3 loop reads CASSVTGTGWAEAFF. The CDR3 DNA reads TGTGCCAGCAGCGTCACGGGAACAGGGTGGGCTGAAGCTTTCTTT.

This clone was found a few times. The chain is built from TRBV11-2 and TRBJ1-4; D possibly corresponds to TRBD1 (5 bases). The CDR3 spans 17 residues. Germline lookup yields CDR1 SGHAT and CDR2 FQNNGV. Trimming removed 2 bases at V and 7 bases at J, with 20 bases between. The CDR3 here is CASSLRGGGAGVEKLFF. The CDR3 nucleotides read TGTGCCAGCAGCTTAAGGGGCGGAGGAGCCGGCGTTGAAAAACTGTTTTTT. The entire variable domain, with the rest obtained from reference TRBV11-2 and TRBJ1-4, is as follows: EAGVAQSPRYKIIEKRQSVAFWCNPISGHATLYWYQQILGQGPKLLIQFQNNGVVDDSQLPKDRFSAERLKGVDSTLKIQPAKLEDSAVYLCASSLRGGGAGVEKLFFGSGTQLSVL.

The chain couples TRBV12-5 to TRBJ1-3; D remains unclear. Trimming shortened V by 7 bases and J by 0 bases, and 10 bases separated the two germline ends. The CDR3 contains 14 residues. In germline, CDR1 is LGHNT, CDR2 FRNRAP. The CDR3 region is CASAAGYSGNTIYF. The DNA for the CDR3 is TGTGCTAGTGCCGCGGGCTACTCTGGAAACACCATATATTTT. Filled out from reference TRBV12-5 and TRBJ1-3, the complete variable domain reads DARVTQTPRHKVTEMGQEVTMRCQPILGHNTVFWYRQTMMQGLELLAYFRNRAPLDDSGMPKDRFSAEMPDATLATLKIQPSEPRDSAVYFCASAAGYSGNTIYFGEGSWLTVV.

The V gene is TRBV4-3, the J gene TRBJ2-7, with 12 bases that match TRBD2. V lost 2 bases to trimming and J lost 3 bases; unmatched junction nucleotides: 2. There are 15 residues in the CDR3. In germline, CDR1 is LGHNA, CDR2 YSLEER. The CDR3 spells CASSQWTSGIYEQYF. The CDR3 region has the DNA TGCGCCAGCAGCCAATGGACTAGCGGGATCTACGAGCAGTACTTC.

This rearrangement joins TRBV20-1 to TRBJ2-1; 8 bases map to TRBD2. CDR3 length: 15 amino acids. Losses at the gene ends were 3 bases for V and 0 bases for J; bases not matched to a gene: 4. Germline V CDR1 and CDR2: DFQATT, SNEGSKA (reference sequence). CDR3 in amino acids: CSASSGTLSYNEQFF. CDR3 nucleotides: TGCAGTGCTAGTAGCGGGACGCTCTCCTACAATGAGCAGTTCTTC.